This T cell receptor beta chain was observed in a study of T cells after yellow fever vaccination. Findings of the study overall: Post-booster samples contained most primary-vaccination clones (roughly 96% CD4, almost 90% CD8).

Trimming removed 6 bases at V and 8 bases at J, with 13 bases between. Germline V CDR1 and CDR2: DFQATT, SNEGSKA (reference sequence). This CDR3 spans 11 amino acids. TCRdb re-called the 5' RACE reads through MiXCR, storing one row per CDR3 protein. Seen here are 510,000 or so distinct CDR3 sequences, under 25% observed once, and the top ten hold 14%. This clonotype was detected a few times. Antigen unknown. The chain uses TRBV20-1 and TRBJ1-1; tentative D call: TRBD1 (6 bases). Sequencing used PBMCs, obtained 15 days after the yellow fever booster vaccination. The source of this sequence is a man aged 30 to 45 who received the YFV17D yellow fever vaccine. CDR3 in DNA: TGCAGTGCGGCCCGGGGGCCGGAAGCTTTCTTT. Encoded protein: CSAARGPEAFF.